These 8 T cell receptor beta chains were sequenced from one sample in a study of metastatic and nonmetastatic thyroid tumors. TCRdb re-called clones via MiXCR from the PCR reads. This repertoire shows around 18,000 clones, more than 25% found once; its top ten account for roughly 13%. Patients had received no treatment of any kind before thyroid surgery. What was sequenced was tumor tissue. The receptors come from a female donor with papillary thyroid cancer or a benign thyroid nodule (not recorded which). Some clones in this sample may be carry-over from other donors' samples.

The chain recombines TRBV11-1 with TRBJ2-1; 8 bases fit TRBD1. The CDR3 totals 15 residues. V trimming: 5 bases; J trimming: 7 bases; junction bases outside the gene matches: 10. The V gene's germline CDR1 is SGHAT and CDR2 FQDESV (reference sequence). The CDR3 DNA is TGTGCCAGCAGCATGAGGACAGGGACTTGGAATGAGCAGTTCTTC. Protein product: CASSMRTGTWNEQFF.

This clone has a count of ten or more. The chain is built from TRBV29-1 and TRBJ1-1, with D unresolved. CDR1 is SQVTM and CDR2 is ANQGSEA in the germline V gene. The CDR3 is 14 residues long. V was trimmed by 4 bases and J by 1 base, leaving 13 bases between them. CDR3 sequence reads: CSVVPIRGNTEAFF. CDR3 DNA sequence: TGCAGCGTTGTCCCCATCAGAGGGAACACTGAAGCTTTCTTT.

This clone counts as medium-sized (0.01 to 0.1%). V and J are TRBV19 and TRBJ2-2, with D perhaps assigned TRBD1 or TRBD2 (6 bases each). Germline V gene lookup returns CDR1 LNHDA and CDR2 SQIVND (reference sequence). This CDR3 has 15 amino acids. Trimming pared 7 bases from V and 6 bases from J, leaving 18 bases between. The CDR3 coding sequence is TGTGCCAGTACCCCCGTGGCAGGGGAGGCCGGGGAGCTGTTTTTT. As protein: CASTPVAGEAGELFF.

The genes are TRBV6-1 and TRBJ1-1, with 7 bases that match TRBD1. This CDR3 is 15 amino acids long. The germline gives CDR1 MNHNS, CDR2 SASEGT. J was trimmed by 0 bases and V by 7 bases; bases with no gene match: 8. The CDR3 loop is CASIRGSNVNTEAFF. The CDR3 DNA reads TGTGCCAGCATCAGGGGGTCGAACGTGAACACTGAAGCTTTCTTT.

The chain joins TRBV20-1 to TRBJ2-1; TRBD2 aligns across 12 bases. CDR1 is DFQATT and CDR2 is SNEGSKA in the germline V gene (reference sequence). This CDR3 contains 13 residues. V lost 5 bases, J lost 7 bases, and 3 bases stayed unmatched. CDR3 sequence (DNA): TGCAGTGCTGTGACTAGCGGGAGTAATGAGCAGTTCTTC. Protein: CSAVTSGSNEQFF.

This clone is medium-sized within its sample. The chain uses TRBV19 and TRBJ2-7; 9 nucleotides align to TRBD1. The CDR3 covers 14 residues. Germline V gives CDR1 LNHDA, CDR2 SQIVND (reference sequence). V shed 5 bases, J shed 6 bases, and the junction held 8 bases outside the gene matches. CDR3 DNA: TGTGCCAGTAGTTTGAGGACAGGGGTTGGCGAGCAGTACTTC. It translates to CASSLRTGVGEQYF.

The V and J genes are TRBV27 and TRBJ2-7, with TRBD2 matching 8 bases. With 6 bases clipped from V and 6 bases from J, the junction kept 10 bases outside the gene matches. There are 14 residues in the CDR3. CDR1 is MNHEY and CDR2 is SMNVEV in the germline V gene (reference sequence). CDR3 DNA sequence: TGTGCCAGCAGCTTACAAGCGGGAGATCCCGAGCAGTACTTC. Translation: CASSLQAGDPEQYF.

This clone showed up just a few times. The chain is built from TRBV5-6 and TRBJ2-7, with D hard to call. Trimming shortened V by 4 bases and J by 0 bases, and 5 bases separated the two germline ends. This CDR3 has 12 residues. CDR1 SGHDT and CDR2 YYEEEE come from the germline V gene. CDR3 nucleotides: TGTGCCAGCAGCCTTAGCTCCTACGAGCAGTACTTC. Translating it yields CASSLSSYEQYF.